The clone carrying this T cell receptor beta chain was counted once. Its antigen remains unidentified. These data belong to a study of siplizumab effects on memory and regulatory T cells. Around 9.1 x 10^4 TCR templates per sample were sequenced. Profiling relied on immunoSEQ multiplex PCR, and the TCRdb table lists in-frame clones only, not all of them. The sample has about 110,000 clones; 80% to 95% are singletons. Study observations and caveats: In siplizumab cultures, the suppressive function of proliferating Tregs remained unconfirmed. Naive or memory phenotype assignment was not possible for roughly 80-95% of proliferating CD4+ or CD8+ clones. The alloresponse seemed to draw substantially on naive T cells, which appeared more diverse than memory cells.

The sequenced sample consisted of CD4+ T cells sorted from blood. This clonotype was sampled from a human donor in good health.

Written as DNA, the CDR3 is TGTGCCAGTAGTCCGGGACAGGGAACGAATGGCTACACCTTC. It yields the protein CASSPGQGTNGYTF. The chain combines TRBV19 with TRBJ1-2; 9 bases agree with TRBD1. J lost 6 bases, V lost 5 bases, and 7 bases had no gene match. CDR1 LNHDA and CDR2 SQIVND come from the germline V gene (reference sequence). This CDR3 has 14 amino acids.